This T cell receptor (beta chain) was sequenced in a study of T-cell reconstitution after alpha-beta-depleted transplantation in children. CDR3 size: 16 residues. Losses at the gene ends were 4 bases for V and 4 bases for J; bases not matched to a gene: 6. Germline CDR1 and CDR2: SGHTA and FQGTGA. This clonotype was counted many times. Using unique molecular identifiers, the investigators prepared the TCRbeta library. TCRdb re-derived calls from the PCR reads in MiXCR, one entry per CDR3 protein. The sample records around 700,000 distinct CDR3 sequences, around 13% being singletons. The specimen was PBMCs, collected before TCRalphabeta/CD19-depleted stem cell transplant. The TCR originated in a girl aged 2 to 10 with congenital amegakaryocytic thrombocytopenia, due to receive a stem cell transplant. The chain joins TRBV7-3 to TRBJ2-1, with 11 bases matching TRBD2. DNA for the CDR3: TGTGCCAGCAGCTCCTTAGCGGGAGGGCTTTACAATGAGCAGTTCTTC. It is translated as CASSSLAGGLYNEQFF.